The 2 T cell receptor beta chains in this list originate from one sample, sequenced in a study of CD8 T cells in ankylosing spondylitis. TCRdb ran MiXCR on the 5' RACE reads and lists one entry per CDR3 protein. The table lists 400,000 to 450,000 distinct CDR3 sequences, 15% to 20% of them singletons. Study outcomes and limitations: Blood of patients with ankylosing spondylitis appeared to be characterized by a TCR beta motif of eight highly homologous variants.

The antigens of these receptors remain unknown. Specimen: blood, either unsorted or a sorted T cell fraction (not recorded which). Receptors originate from a male donor with ankylosing spondylitis.

The sample holds a few counts of this clonotype. The rearrangement joins TRBV7-8 to TRBJ2-7; the match to TRBD1 covers 10 bases. The ends lost 5 bases at V and 7 bases at J; junction bases unmatched: 20. Germline CDR1 SGHVS, CDR2 FQNEAQ. This CDR3 contains 18 residues. The CDR3 loop reads CASSPGQGNLVLLREQYF. The CDR3 DNA reads as TGTGCCAGCAGCCCGGGACAGGGGAATTTAGTACTCCTACGAGAGCAGTACTTC.

This clonotype has just a few counts. The chain links TRBV5-1 to TRBJ1-4, with TRBD1 identical over 10 bases. The CDR3 covers 14 residues. With 4 bases clipped from V and 6 bases from J, the junction kept 3 bases outside the gene matches. Germline-derived CDR1 and CDR2 are SGHRS and YFSETQ. In nucleotides, the CDR3 is TGCGCCAGCAGCCCCGGGACAGGGGATGAAAAACTGTTTTTT. It is translated as CASSPGTGDEKLFF.